Reported below is one TCR beta chain. V shed 9 bases and J shed 0 bases, with 13 bases lying between them. Germline V gene sequence: CDR1 LNHDA, CDR2 SQIVND (reference sequence). The length of the CDR3 is 14 residues. The data were obtained in a study of blood T cell repertoires in COVID-19. Overall study context: COVID-19 samples collected from the United States, Italy and Spain covered acute and convalescent phases.

Under the authors' procedure: It was from reference gene primer amplification that nucleated cell counts were estimated. Method: immunoSEQ multiplex PCR; TCRdb's copy keeps in-frame clones and lacks some. V, J and clone size were drawn from that table, and D and trimming were deduced from the DNA. The sample has some 200,000 clones; around 83% are singletons. The receptor was isolated from a man between 50 and 59 years old who had recovered from COVID-19. This chain links TRBV19 with TRBJ2-3, with a weak D call TRBD2 (5 bases). Sequenced sample: peripheral blood. CDR3 region: CASRTGSSTDTQYF. Written as DNA, the CDR3 is TGTGCCAGCCGTACGGGGTCTAGCACAGATACGCAGTATTTT.